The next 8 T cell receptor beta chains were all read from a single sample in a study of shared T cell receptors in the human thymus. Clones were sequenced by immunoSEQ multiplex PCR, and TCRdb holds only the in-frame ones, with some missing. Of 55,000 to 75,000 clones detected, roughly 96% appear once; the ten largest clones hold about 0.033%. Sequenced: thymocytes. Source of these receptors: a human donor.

The CDR3 nucleotides are TGCGCCAGCAGCTTAACTGGGACAGGGAGGGAACCCCACGAGCAGTACTTC. Translating gives CASSLTGTGREPHEQYF. This chain joins TRBV5-1 and TRBJ2-7; 9 bases align to TRBD1. This CDR3 spans 17 amino acids. Trimming took 2 bases from V and 5 from J; bases not matched to a gene: 14. From germline, CDR1 is SGHRS and CDR2 YFSETQ.

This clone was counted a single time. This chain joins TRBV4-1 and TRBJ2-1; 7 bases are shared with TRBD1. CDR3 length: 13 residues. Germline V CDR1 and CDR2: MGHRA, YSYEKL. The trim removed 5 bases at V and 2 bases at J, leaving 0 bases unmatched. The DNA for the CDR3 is TGCGCCAGCAGCAGGGGGCCCTACAATGAGCAGTTCTTC. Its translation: CASSRGPYNEQFF.

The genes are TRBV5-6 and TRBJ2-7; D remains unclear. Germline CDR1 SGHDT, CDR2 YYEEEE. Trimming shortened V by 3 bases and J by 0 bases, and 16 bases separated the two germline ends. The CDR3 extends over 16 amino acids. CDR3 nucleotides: TGTGCCAGCAGCTCAGAAGTCTCTGCCCACTCCTACGAGCAGTACTTC. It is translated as CASSSEVSAHSYEQYF. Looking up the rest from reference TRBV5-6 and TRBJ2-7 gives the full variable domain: DAGVTQSPTHLIKTRGQQVTLRCSPKSGHDTVSWYQQALGQGPQFIFQYYEEEERQRGNFPDRFSGHQFPNYSSELNVNALLLGDSALYLCASSSEVSAHSYEQYFGPGTRLTVT.

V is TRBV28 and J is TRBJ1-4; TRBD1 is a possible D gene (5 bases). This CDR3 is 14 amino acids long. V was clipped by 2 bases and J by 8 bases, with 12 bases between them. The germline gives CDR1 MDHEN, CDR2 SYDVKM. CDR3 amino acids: CASSLPGLREKLFF. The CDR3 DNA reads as TGTGCCAGCAGTTTACCAGGGCTGAGGGAAAAACTGTTTTTT. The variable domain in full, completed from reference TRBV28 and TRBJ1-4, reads DVKVTQSSRYLVKRTGEKVFLECVQDMDHENMFWYRQDPGLGLRLIYFSYDVKMKEKGDIPEGYSVSREKKERFSLILESASTNQTSMYLCASSLPGLREKLFFGSGTQLSVL.

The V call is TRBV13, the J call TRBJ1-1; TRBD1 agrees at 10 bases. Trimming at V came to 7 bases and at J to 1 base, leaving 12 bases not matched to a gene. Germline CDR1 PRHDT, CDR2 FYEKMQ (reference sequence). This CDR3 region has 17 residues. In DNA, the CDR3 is TGTGCCAGCAAGCTCCGACAGGGGGCTTTTCGGAACACTGAAGCTTTCTTT. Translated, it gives CASKLRQGAFRNTEAFF.

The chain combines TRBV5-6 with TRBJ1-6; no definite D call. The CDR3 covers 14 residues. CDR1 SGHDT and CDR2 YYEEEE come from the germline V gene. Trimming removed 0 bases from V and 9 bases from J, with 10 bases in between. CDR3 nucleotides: TGTGCCAGCAGCTTGGGTCAAGTAGGTTCACCCCTCCACTTT. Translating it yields CASSLGQVGSPLHF. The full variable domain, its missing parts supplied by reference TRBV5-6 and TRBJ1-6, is DAGVTQSPTHLIKTRGQQVTLRCSPKSGHDTVSWYQQALGQGPQFIFQYYEEEERQRGNFPDRFSGHQFPNYSSELNVNALLLGDSALYLCASSLGQVGSPLHFGNGTRLTVT.

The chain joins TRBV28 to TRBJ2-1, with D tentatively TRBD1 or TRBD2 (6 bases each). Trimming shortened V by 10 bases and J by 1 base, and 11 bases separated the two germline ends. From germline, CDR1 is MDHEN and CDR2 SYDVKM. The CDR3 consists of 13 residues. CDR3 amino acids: CAIQGRSYNEQFF. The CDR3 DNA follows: TGTGCCATCCAGGGGAGGTCCTACAATGAGCAGTTCTTC.

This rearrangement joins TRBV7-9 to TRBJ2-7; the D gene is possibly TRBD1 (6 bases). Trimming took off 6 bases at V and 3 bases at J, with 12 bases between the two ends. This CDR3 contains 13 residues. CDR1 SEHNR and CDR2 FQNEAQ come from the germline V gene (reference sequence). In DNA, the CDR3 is TGTGCCAGCAGTAGAGACAGGAACTACGAGCAGTACTTC. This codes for CASSRDRNYEQYF.